The 26 T cell receptor beta chains in this list originate from one sample, sequenced in a study of shared clonotypes between healthy human individuals. Only in-frame clones appear in the TCRdb table, and some are missing; sequencing was by immunoSEQ multiplex PCR. The sample gives about 2.4 million clones, 90% to 95% of which show up once; 0.36% is in the top ten. The specimen was naive CD4+ T cells from PBMCs. This sample's subset: CD45RA+ positively selected. These receptor sequences come from a man in his late teens or twenties in good health. Some clones in this sample may be carry-over from other donors' samples.

The chain has TRBV27 and TRBJ2-1; 13 bases align to TRBD2. This CDR3 has 17 amino acids. Trimming removed 6 bases from V and 9 bases from J; junction bases left unmatched: 14. Germline CDR1 and CDR2: MNHEY and SMNVEV (reference sequence). For the CDR3, the DNA is TGTGCCAGCAGACAACGCGGACTAGCGGGAGTTAGGTCTGAGCAGTTCTTC. Translated: CASRQRGLAGVRSEQFF.

J is TRBJ2-7 and V is TRBV19, with D maybe TRBD2 (6 bases). Trimming left V 5 bases short and J 5 bases short, with 16 bases between. CDR1 and CDR2 from the germline V gene are LNHDA and SQIVND (reference sequence). The CDR3 contains 14 residues. For the CDR3, the DNA is TGTGCCAGTAGTCGGGACCGTCGGGAGCACGAGCAGTACTTC. Protein sequence: CASSRDRREHEQYF.

This clone appeared a single time. The genes are TRBV28 and TRBJ2-6; D is perhaps TRBD1 (6 bases). This CDR3 spans 16 amino acids. The V end lost 6 bases, the J end lost 3 bases, and 15 bases lay between the germline ends. Looked up from germline, CDR1 is MDHEN and CDR2 is SYDVKM. As DNA, the CDR3 is TGTGCCAGCAGCCAGACAGGAGGCCTTGGGGCCAACGTCCTGACTTTC. Its translation is CASSQTGGLGANVLTF.

On this clone itself: At the DNA level, this CDR3 is encoded by other sequences in the same sample as well. The CDR3 sequence is CASSLALRGGQETQYF. CDR3 bases: TGTGCCAGCAGCTTGGCTCTTAGGGGGGGCCAAGAGACCCAGTACTTC. V usage is TRBV5-5 and J usage is TRBJ2-5; possibly TRBD2 for D (7 bases). Trimming removed 0 bases from V and 1 base from J, with 13 bases in between. From germline, CDR1 is SGHKS and CDR2 YYEKEE (reference sequence). The CDR3 sequence is 16 residues long.

This chain links TRBV28 with TRBJ1-3; D is possibly TRBD1 (5 bases). Germline CDR1 is MDHEN and CDR2 is SYDVKM. The CDR3 totals 16 residues. Trimming removed 6 bases from V and 0 bases from J, with 15 bases in between. CDR3 in amino acids: CASRRGGASSGNTIYF. The CDR3 DNA is TGTGCCAGCAGAAGGGGAGGGGCCTCCTCTGGAAACACCATATATTTT. Variable domain in full (rest from reference TRBV28 and TRBJ1-3): DVKVTQSSRYLVKRTGEKVFLECVQDMDHENMFWYRQDPGLGLRLIYFSYDVKMKEKGDIPEGYSVSREKKERFSLILESASTNQTSMYLCASRRGGASSGNTIYFGEGSWLTVV.

The chain joins TRBV5-1 to TRBJ2-5; 7 bases map to TRBD2. V lost 1 base and J lost 2; bases outside the gene matches: 8. CDR1 and CDR2 from the germline V gene are SGHRS and YFSETQ. The CDR3 loop spans 16 amino acids. The CDR3 spells CASSLTTSSSQETQYF. CDR3 in DNA: TGCGCCAGCAGCTTGACGACTAGCAGTTCGCAAGAGACCCAGTACTTC.

The rearrangement links TRBV19 to TRBJ2-7; D might be TRBD1 (5 bases). The V gene's germline CDR1 is LNHDA and CDR2 SQIVND (reference sequence). CDR3 length: 15 amino acids. V was trimmed by 6 bases and J by 2 bases, leaving 17 bases between them. CDR3 DNA sequence: TGTGCCAGTAGAGTAACAGGAGCCGCCACCTACGAGCAGTACTTC. Its translation is CASRVTGAATYEQYF.

This sequence joins TRBV4-1 and TRBJ2-2; TRBD2 agrees at 13 bases. J gave up 0 bases and V 3 bases, and 4 bases lay outside the gene matches. The CDR3 has 18 amino acids. CDR1 is MGHRA and CDR2 is YSYEKL in the germline V gene. CDR3 sequence: CASSQRGLAGSNTGELFF. The CDR3 nucleotides read TGCGCCAGCAGCCAGAGGGGACTAGCGGGATCGAACACCGGGGAGCTGTTTTTT.

This chain uses TRBV27 with TRBJ2-7; D may be TRBD2 (6 bases). Deletions cut 5 bases from V and 6 bases from J, with 20 bases between. This CDR3 contains 15 residues. Germline CDR1 MNHEY, CDR2 SMNVEV (reference sequence). The CDR3 DNA is TGTGCCAGCAGTGGGCCGGGGAGGAGCCGGGGCGAGCAGTACTTC. Its protein product is CASSGPGRSRGEQYF.

V and J are TRBV15 and TRBJ2-3; 13 positions agree with TRBD2. The CDR3 is made up of 19 amino acids. Germline V gene data show CDR1 as LNHNV and CDR2 as YYDKDF (reference sequence). J lost 3 bases, V lost 1 base, and 10 bases had no gene match. The CDR3 here is CATSRVRRLAGGGTDTQYF. The CDR3 DNA is TGTGCCACCAGCAGAGTCAGGAGACTAGCGGGAGGTGGTACAGATACGCAGTATTTT.

Details on this clone: An end of the junction does not agree with germline; a read error may underlie this. CDR3 sequence: CASDSSGTGVKGCF. The CDR3 DNA is TGTGCCAGCGACTCCTCCGGGACAGGGGTAAAGGGGTGCTTC. The V and J genes are TRBV6-6 and TRBJ2-7; 10 nucleotides agree with TRBD1. The CDR3 has 14 amino acids. Germline V lookup: CDR1 MNHNY, CDR2 SVGAGI (reference sequence).

The chain carries TRBV6-1 and TRBJ2-1, with TRBD2 matching over 9 bases. The CDR3 extends over 15 amino acids. The V gene's germline CDR1 is MNHNS and CDR2 SASEGT. V dropped 10 bases and J dropped 7; count of bases not matched to a gene: 14. The CDR3 DNA sequence: TGTGCCACACAGGGAATAGCGGGAGTTCTGAATGAGCAGTTCTTC. It translates to CATQGIAGVLNEQFF.

The chain employs TRBV10-3 and TRBJ2-3; 12 positions agree with TRBD2. The V and J ends lost 3 bases and 0 bases, in that order; junction bases with no gene match: 7. The length of the CDR3 is 18 residues. Germline CDR1 reads ENHRY; CDR2 reads SYGVKD. The CDR3: CAISESWTSGTSTDTQYF. The CDR3 region has the DNA TGTGCCATCAGTGAATCCTGGACTAGCGGGACTAGCACAGATACGCAGTATTTT.

Turning to this clone: The same CDR3 arises from other DNA sequences in this sample as well. This sequence joins TRBV9 and TRBJ1-1, with 7 bases lining up with TRBD1. Germline CDR1 reads SGDLS; CDR2 reads YYNGEE. The junction had 3 bases not matched to a gene; V was cut back by 4 bases and J by 0 bases. This CDR3 is 14 amino acids long. The CDR3 DNA is TGTGCCAGCAGCCCCGGGACAGTGAACACTGAAGCTTTCTTT. Translated: CASSPGTVNTEAFF.

The chain employs TRBV2 and TRBJ2-1, with 7 bases that match TRBD2. The V gene's germline CDR1 is SNHLY and CDR2 FYNNEI. The CDR3 covers 15 residues. V was clipped by 5 bases and J by 5 bases; unmatched bases: 9. CDR3: CASSSVGLADNEQFF. The CDR3 nucleotides are TGTGCCAGCAGTTCCGTCGGGCTAGCGGACAATGAGCAGTTCTTC.

Only one count was recorded for this clone. V gene TRBV11-2 combines with J gene TRBJ1-5, with unresolved D. The V and J ends lost 5 bases and 10 bases respectively, with 21 bases between them. The V gene's germline CDR1 is SGHAT and CDR2 FQNNGV. This CDR3 is 15 amino acids long. CDR3 loop: CASSAERTGLSPQHF. The DNA for the CDR3 is TGTGCCAGCAGCGCCGAAAGGACCGGCTTAAGTCCCCAGCATTTT.

This clone has more than one count but fewer than ten. The chain employs TRBV19 and TRBJ1-5; 9 nucleotides match TRBD1. This CDR3 has 16 residues. Germline trimming cut 4 bases from V and 1 base from J; bases unmatched to any gene: 5. Germline V gene lookup returns CDR1 LNHDA and CDR2 SQIVND (reference sequence). The CDR3 nucleotides read TGTGCCAGTAGTACTCGACAGGGGGTGAGCAATCAGCCCCAGCATTTT. Translated: CASSTRQGVSNQPQHF.

The chain recombines TRBV25-1 with TRBJ2-5; D is undetermined. Germline values: CDR1 MGHDK, CDR2 SYGVNS. This CDR3 has 13 amino acids. Between the trimmed V and J ends, which lost 8 bases and 4 bases, there was a span of 14 bases. The CDR3, as DNA: TGTGCCAGCCTTAGAGATGGGATAGAGACCCAGTACTTC. Protein sequence: CASLRDGIETQYF.

The chain uses TRBV28 and TRBJ1-2, with 7 bases identical to TRBD1. Losses at the gene ends were 6 bases for V and 2 bases for J; bases not matched to a gene: 12. Germline loops: CDR1 MDHEN, CDR2 SYDVKM. The CDR3 has 16 amino acids. CDR3 sequence: CASSGPRQGANYGYTF. The CDR3 DNA follows: TGTGCCAGCAGCGGACCCCGACAGGGCGCGAACTATGGCTACACCTTC.

The gene calls are TRBV6-1 and TRBJ2-7; 8 bases match TRBD1. Trimming took 9 bases from V and 4 from J; bases not matched to a gene: 5. This CDR3 contains 12 residues. In germline, CDR1 is MNHNS, CDR2 SASEGT. The CDR3 nucleotides are TGTGCCAGTTTGGACAGGGATTACGAGCAGTACTTC. It is translated as CASLDRDYEQYF.

The genes are TRBV9 and TRBJ2-7; 8 positions match TRBD1. The trim removed 5 bases at V and 0 bases at J, leaving 7 bases unmatched. The CDR3 is 15 residues long. Looked up from germline, CDR1 is SGDLS and CDR2 is YYNGEE. The CDR3, as DNA: TGTGCCAGCAGTGTGGGACAGGTTGCCTCCTACGAGCAGTACTTC. Its translation is CASSVGQVASYEQYF. Looking up the rest from reference TRBV9 and TRBJ2-7 gives the full variable domain: DSGVTQTPKHLITATGQRVTLRCSPRSGDLSVYWYQQSLDQGLQFLIQYYNGEERAKGNILERFSAQQFPDLHSELNLSSLELGDSALYFCASSVGQVASYEQYFGPGTRLTVT.

This chain connects TRBV5-1 to TRBJ2-7, with 9 nucleotides matching TRBD2. The length of the CDR3 is 15 residues. V was pared by 4 bases and J by 1 base, with 6 bases of the junction left unmatched. CDR1 is SGHRS, CDR2 YFSETQ, per germline. CDR3 loop: CASSLLAGTSYEQYF. The CDR3 DNA follows: TGCGCCAGCAGCCTACTAGCGGGTACATCCTACGAGCAGTACTTC.

On this clone itself: The same CDR3 arises from other DNA sequences in this sample as well. V usage is TRBV30 and J usage is TRBJ2-7; the D gene is possibly TRBD1 (6 bases). The V and J ends lost 1 base and 4 bases respectively, with 8 bases between them. The CDR3 has 12 residues. From germline, CDR1 is GTSNPN and CDR2 SVGIG (reference sequence). CDR3 nucleotides: TGTGCCTGGAGTGACAGGGCTTACGAGCAGTACTTC. This encodes CAWSDRAYEQYF.

The chain employs TRBV6-5 and TRBJ2-2, with a tentative D call TRBD2 (5 bases). From germline, CDR1 is MNHEY and CDR2 SVGAGI. The CDR3 is 15 amino acids. Deletions cut 5 bases from V and 6 bases from J, with 16 bases between. As DNA, the CDR3 is TGTGCCAGCAGTGCACTAGTTTTCAAGGCCGGGGAGCTGTTTTTT. Protein product: CASSALVFKAGELFF.

This chain uses TRBV11-1 with TRBJ2-7, with D perhaps being TRBD1 or TRBD2 (5 bases each). Germline-derived CDR1 and CDR2 are SGHAT and FQDESV (reference sequence). This CDR3 comprises 15 residues. Trimming pared 5 bases from V and 3 bases from J, leaving 17 bases between. The CDR3 bases are TGTGCCAGCAGCACCCGGGACGGACCAGTCTACGAGCAGTACTTC. Amino acid sequence: CASSTRDGPVYEQYF.

The chain recombines TRBV2 with TRBJ2-1; D perhaps matches TRBD2 (6 bases). Germline V gene data show CDR1 as SNHLY and CDR2 as FYNNEI. The V gene lost 5 bases and the J gene lost 4 bases, with 12 bases spanning the gap. The CDR3 has 14 residues. In nucleotides, the CDR3 is TGTGCCAGCAGTACTGGCGGGGCATACAATGAGCAGTTCTTC. It translates to CASSTGGAYNEQFF.